This TCR beta chain was identified in a study of cytomegalovirus exposure and HLA in healthy donors. Study details: Among about 179 million T cells, an earlier analysis found about 100 million unique TCR beta sequences.

As to this clone: Its cognate antigen is unknown.

General observations from the study: There were some V segments, including TRBV6-2 and TRBV6-3, excluded as indistinguishable.

J gave up 1 base and V 0 bases, and 2 bases lay outside the gene matches. From germline, CDR1 is LGHNA and CDR2 YNFKEQ. There are 15 residues in the CDR3. 13 Jbeta primers and 60 Vbeta primers were used for the PCR. Method: immunoSEQ multiplex PCR; TCRdb's copy keeps in-frame clones and lacks some. Its table lists 30,000 to 35,000 clones. The sequencing input was PBMCs. The V gene is TRBV4-2, the J gene TRBJ1-1; 7 nucleotides agree with TRBD1. The TCR originated in a woman aged 40 to 50 in good health and CMV-seropositive. The CDR3 spells CASSQEKGANTEAFF. The CDR3, as DNA: TGTGCCAGCAGCCAAGAGAAGGGGGCGAACACTGAAGCTTTCTTT.